Listed below are T cell receptor beta chains from one sample, sequenced in a study of CD8+ T cells in alopecia areata. Sequencing was performed with immunoSEQ multiplex PCR; in TCRdb, only in-frame clones are kept and a portion is missing. The sample contains around 190,000 clones, 64% of which appear only once. Sample: CD4+ T cells sorted from blood, taken at week 4, from a patient treated with tofacitinib. These receptors all come from a human donor with alopecia areata. Each CDR3 is given with its conserved first and last residue. Fields, in order: J gene, D gene, V gene, clone size, CDR3 DNA, CDR3 protein. D genes are given only for firm matches. Clone size is stated in some rows and not others, as once, few, many or a class when expanded.

TRBJ1-3	-	TRBV27	-	TGTGCCAGCAGTTCCCAAGGTGGAAACACCATATATTTT	CASSSQGGNTIYF
TRBJ1-5	-	TRBV10-3	-	TGTGCCATCAGAGACATGGCGGGACAGCCCCAGCATTTT	CAIRDMAGQPQHF
TRBJ2-2	-	TRBV2	few	TGTGCCAGCAGTATTGTGGCGGGCACCGGGGAGCTGTTTTTT	CASSIVAGTGELFF
TRBJ1-1	TRBD1	TRBV29-1	-	TGCAGCGTCGACAGGGGGAACACTGAAGCTTTCTTT	CSVDRGNTEAFF
TRBJ1-1	TRBD1	TRBV30	-	TGTGCCTGGAGTTCTACTCCGGACAGGGAAGCTTTCTTT	CAWSSTPDREAFF
TRBJ2-1	TRBD1	TRBV6-4	-	TGTGCCAGCAGTCCACAGGGGTGGTCCAATGAGCAGTTCTTC	CASSPQGWSNEQFF
TRBJ2-5	TRBD2	TRBV2	-	TGTGCCAGCAAATGGACTAGCGGGGGGCAAGAGACCCAGTACTTC	CASKWTSGGQETQYF
TRBJ2-2	-	TRBV5-1	-	TGCGCCAGCAGCAAGGGAGCGGTCGGGGCCGGGGAGCTGTTTTTT	CASSKGAVGAGELFF
TRBJ2-5	-	TRBV4-3	few	TGCGCCAGCAGCCAGGTTGGCGGAGGGAGAAGAGAGACCCAGTACTTC	CASSQVGGGRRETQYF
TRBJ2-5	-	TRBV7-9	-	TGTGCCAGCAGCTCCCGGATAGGGGGTAGTGGAGAGACCCAGTACTTC	CASSSRIGGSGETQYF
TRBJ1-2	-	TRBV29-1	-	TGCAGCGTTGTTCCCGGGGGGCCGGTAGATGGCTACACCTTC	CSVVPGGPVDGYTF
TRBJ2-5	-	TRBV7-2	-	TGTGCCAGCAGCTCCGGACTGGCCCCAGGGACCCAGTACTTC	CASSSGLAPGTQYF
TRBJ2-5	-	TRBV27	-	TGTGCCAGCAGGTTGGGGGGTAGGCAGACCCAGTACTTC	CASRLGGRQTQYF
TRBJ2-5	-	TRBV5-6	once	TGTGCCAGCAGCTGGACTCAGCGGAGGGCGGAGGAGACCCAGTACTTC	CASSWTQRRAEETQYF
TRBJ2-4	-	TRBV7-2	few	TGTGCCAGCAGCCCGGGGGGCCGGCTCGGCATTCAGTACTTC	CASSPGGRLGIQYF
TRBJ1-1	-	TRBV2	-	TGTGCCAGCAGATTATTGGACGGGGAATGGGTGAACACTGAAGCTTTCTTT	CASRLLDGEWVNTEAFF
TRBJ2-7	TRBD1	TRBV30	-	TGTGCCTGGAGTGTACTCGGGACAGGACCTAACGAGCAGTACTTC	CAWSVLGTGPNEQYF
TRBJ2-7	TRBD1	TRBV7-2	-	TGTGCCAGCAGCGCCCCGGACAGGGGAGTCTACGAGCAGTACTTC	CASSAPDRGVYEQYF
TRBJ2-5	-	TRBV10-3	-	TGTGCCATTTGGACGGGGGGACAGGAGACCCAGTACTTC	CAIWTGGQETQYF
TRBJ2-7	-	TRBV29-1	few	TGCAGCGTTGGCTCTCAGGGCCTGGGTGTGCAGTACTTC	CSVGSQGLGVQYF
TRBJ1-6	TRBD1	TRBV4-2	-	TGTGCCAGCAGCCAACCGGGACAGCTTCTGTTGAATTCACCCCTCCACTTT	CASSQPGQLLLNSPLHF
TRBJ1-2	-	TRBV30	once	TGTGCCTGGAGTGTAACATTAGGAGGGGTGGGCTACACCTTC	CAWSVTLGGVGYTF
TRBJ2-3	-	TRBV29-1	-	TGCAGCGTTCGGGGGACCATCACAGATACGCAGTATTTT	CSVRGTITDTQYF
TRBJ2-7	TRBD2	TRBV13	-	TGTGCCAGCAGCGTTAGGGGACTAGCGGTCGGAAACTACGAGCAGTACTTC	CASSVRGLAVGNYEQYF
TRBJ1-1	-	TRBV29-1	-	TGCAGCGGGACGGAGGTAGCAGCTTTCTTT	CSGTEVAAFF
TRBJ2-5	-	TRBV4-1	few	TGCGCCAGCAGCCCTATTGGTAGTCAAGAGACCCAGTACTTC	CASSPIGSQETQYF
TRBJ1-1	-	TRBV5-4	-	TGTGCCAGCAGCGGGGGAATGAACACTGAAGCTTTCTTT	CASSGGMNTEAFF
TRBJ2-5	-	TRBV5-1	-	TGCGCCAGCAGCTCCAATCAGGGTAAAGAGACCCAGTACTTC	CASSSNQGKETQYF
TRBJ1-6	-	TRBV6-6	once	TGTGCCAGCAGTTACTCGACGGCAGGCTATAATTCACCCCTCCACTTT	CASSYSTAGYNSPLHF
TRBJ1-1	-	TRBV29-1	-	TGCAGCGTTGGGAACCAGGGCTCCATGAACACTGAAGCTTTCTTT	CSVGNQGSMNTEAFF
TRBJ1-5	-	TRBV5-1	few	TGCGCCAGCAGCTTAGGGGACAACCGGTATCAGCCCCAGCATTTT	CASSLGDNRYQPQHF
TRBJ2-1	-	TRBV7-8	-	TGTGCCAGCAGCTTAGGGGCTTTCACGGGCGGTGAGCAGTTCTTC	CASSLGAFTGGEQFF
TRBJ2-1	TRBD2	TRBV9	-	TGTGCCAGCAGCACTCGGACTAGCCGGCAGTTCTTC	CASSTRTSRQFF
TRBJ1-1	-	TRBV7-9	few	TGTGCCAGCAGCTTAGAAGTCAGCAAGACTGAAGCTTTCTTT	CASSLEVSKTEAFF
TRBJ1-2	-	TRBV10-3	-	TGTGCCATCAGTTCGACTCTAAACTATGGCTACACCTTC	CAISSTLNYGYTF
TRBJ2-4	-	TRBV7-2	-	TGTGCCAGCAGTCTAGACAGGAGAAACATTCAGTACTTC	CASSLDRRNIQYF
TRBJ2-5	-	TRBV2	-	TGTGCCAGCAAGGAAGAGACCCAGTACTTC	CASKEETQYF
TRBJ1-2	-	TRBV7-9	-	TGTGCCAGCAGCTCGGAAGGGAGTACCTATGGCTACACCTTC	CASSSEGSTYGYTF
TRBJ2-5	-	TRBV6-5	-	TGTGCCAGCAGGGACATTTTAGACTTTCAAGAGACCCAGTACTTC	CASRDILDFQETQYF
TRBJ1-1	-	TRBV7-6	-	TGTGCCAGCAGTCGAATCGGTACAGGGACCACTGAAGCTTTCTTT	CASSRIGTGTTEAFF
TRBJ1-6	-	TRBV4-1	few	TGCGCCAGCAGCCCTGCGTGGACACACCTGTCACCCCTCCACTTT	CASSPAWTHLSPLHF
TRBJ1-2	-	TRBV30	-	TGTGCCTGGAGTGAAGGGGGAGGCTACACCTTC	CAWSEGGGYTF
TRBJ1-1	-	TRBV10-3	-	TGTGCCAGCAGTTACTCGGGAGGCGCTGAAGCTTTCTTT	CASSYSGGAEAFF
TRBJ2-3	-	TRBV21-1	few	TGTGCCAGCAGCAAAGTTAGTGGGAGAGGCACAGATACGCAGTATTTT	CASSKVSGRGTDTQYF
TRBJ1-5	-	TRBV30	-	TGTGCCTGGAGTAAACAGGGTGGCCAGCCCCAGCATTTT	CAWSKQGGQPQHF
TRBJ2-1	-	TRBV15	-	TGTGCCACCCGGACGAGCTCCTACAATGAGCAGTTCTTC	CATRTSSYNEQFF
TRBJ2-7	-	TRBV30	-	TGTGCCTGGAGTCGAGGGTCCCTCGTCGGAGACGAGCAGTACTTC	CAWSRGSLVGDEQYF
TRBJ2-6	-	TRBV5-6	-	TGTGCCAGCAGCTTGGAGGACGTCCTGACTTTC	CASSLEDVLTF
TRBJ2-5	-	TRBV18	few	TGTGCCAGCTCACCAGGGGGAGAGACCCAGTACTTC	CASSPGGETQYF
TRBJ2-5	TRBD2	TRBV2	-	TGTGCCAGCATCCGCCTAGCGGGGGGACAAGAGACCCAGTACTTC	CASIRLAGGQETQYF
TRBJ1-2	TRBD1	TRBV29-1	few	TGCAGCGTCGAGGGGACAGGGAACGGCTACACCTTC	CSVEGTGNGYTF
TRBJ2-7	TRBD1	TRBV29-1	-	TGCAGCGTTGGACAGGGGGCAGGAGAGCAGTACTTC	CSVGQGAGEQYF
TRBJ1-1	-	TRBV29-1	-	TGCAGCGTTGCGGGGACTGAAGCTTTCTTT	CSVAGTEAFF
TRBJ2-5	TRBD2	TRBV7-2	once	TGTGCCAGCAGCTCCCCTAGCGGGGGCCGACAAGAGACCCAGTACTTC	CASSSPSGGRQETQYF
TRBJ2-3	TRBD2	TRBV10-3	-	TGTGCCACCCGGACTAGCGGGGGGGCAACAGATACGCAGTATTTT	CATRTSGGATDTQYF